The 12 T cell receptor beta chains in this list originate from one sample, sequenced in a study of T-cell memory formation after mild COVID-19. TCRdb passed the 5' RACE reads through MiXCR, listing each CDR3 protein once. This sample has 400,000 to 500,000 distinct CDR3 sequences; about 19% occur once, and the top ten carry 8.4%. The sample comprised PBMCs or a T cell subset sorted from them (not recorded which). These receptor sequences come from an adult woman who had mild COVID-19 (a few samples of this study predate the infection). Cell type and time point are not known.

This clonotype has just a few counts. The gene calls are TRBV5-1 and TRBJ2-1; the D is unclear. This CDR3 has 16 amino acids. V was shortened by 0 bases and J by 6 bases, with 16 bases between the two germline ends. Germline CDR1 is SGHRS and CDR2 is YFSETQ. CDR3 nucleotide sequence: TGCGCCAGCAGCTTGGGGCTAGATAGGCATGGCAATGAGCAGTTCTTC. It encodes CASSLGLDRHGNEQFF.

The CDR3 nucleotides read TGCGCCAGCAGCTTTATGCTAGCGAGAGAGACCCAGTACTTC. This codes for CASSFMLARETQYF. V gene TRBV5-1 combines with J gene TRBJ2-5; D possibly corresponds to TRBD2 (6 bases). Germline CDR1 SGHRS, CDR2 YFSETQ. The V end lost 2 bases, the J end lost 4 bases, and 12 bases lay between the germline ends. CDR3 length: 14 residues.

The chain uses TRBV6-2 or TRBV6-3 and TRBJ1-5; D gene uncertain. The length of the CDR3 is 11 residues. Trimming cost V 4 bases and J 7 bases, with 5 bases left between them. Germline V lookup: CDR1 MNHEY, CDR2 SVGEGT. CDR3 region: CASSFPQPQHF. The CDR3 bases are TGTGCCAGCAGTTTTCCCCAGCCCCAGCATTTT.

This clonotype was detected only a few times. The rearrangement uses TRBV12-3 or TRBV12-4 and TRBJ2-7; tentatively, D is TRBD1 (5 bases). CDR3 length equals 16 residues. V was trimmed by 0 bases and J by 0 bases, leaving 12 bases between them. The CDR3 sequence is CASSLARTKSSYEQYF. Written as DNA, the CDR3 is TGTGCCAGCAGTTTAGCGCGGACAAAGAGCTCCTACGAGCAGTACTTC.

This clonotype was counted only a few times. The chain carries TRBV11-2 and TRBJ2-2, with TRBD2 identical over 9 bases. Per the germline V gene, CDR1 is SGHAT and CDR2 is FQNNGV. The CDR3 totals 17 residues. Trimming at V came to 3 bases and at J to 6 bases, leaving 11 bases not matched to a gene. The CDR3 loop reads CASSFFPGGGAAGELFF. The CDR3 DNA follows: TGTGCCAGCAGCTTCTTCCCCGGCGGGGGGGCCGCCGGGGAGCTGTTTTTT. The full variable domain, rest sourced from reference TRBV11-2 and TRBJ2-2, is EAGVAQSPRYKIIEKRQSVAFWCNPISGHATLYWYQQILGQGPKLLIQFQNNGVVDDSQLPKDRFSAERLKGVDSTLKIQPAKLEDSAVYLCASSFFPGGGAAGELFFGEGSRLTVL.

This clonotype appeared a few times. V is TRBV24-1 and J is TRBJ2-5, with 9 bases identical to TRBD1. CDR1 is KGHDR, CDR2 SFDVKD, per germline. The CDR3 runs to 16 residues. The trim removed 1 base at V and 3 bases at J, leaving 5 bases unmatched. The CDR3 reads CATSDLARTGEETQYF. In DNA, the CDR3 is TGTGCCACCAGTGATTTAGCCCGGACAGGGGAAGAGACCCAGTACTTC.

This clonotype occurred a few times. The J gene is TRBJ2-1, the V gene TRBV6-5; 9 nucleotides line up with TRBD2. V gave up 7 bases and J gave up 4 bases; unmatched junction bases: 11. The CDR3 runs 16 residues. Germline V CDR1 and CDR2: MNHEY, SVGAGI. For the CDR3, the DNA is TGTGCCAGCAACGAATTTAGGACTAGCGAGTACAATGAGCAGTTCTTC. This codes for CASNEFRTSEYNEQFF.

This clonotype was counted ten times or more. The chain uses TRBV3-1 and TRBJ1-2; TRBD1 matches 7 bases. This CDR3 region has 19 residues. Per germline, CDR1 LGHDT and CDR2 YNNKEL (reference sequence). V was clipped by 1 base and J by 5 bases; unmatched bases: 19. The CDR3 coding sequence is TGTGCCAGCAGCCAAGGAGTCTTCCGGGACAGTGGATTTCTTTATGGCTACACCTTC. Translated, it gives CASSQGVFRDSGFLYGYTF.

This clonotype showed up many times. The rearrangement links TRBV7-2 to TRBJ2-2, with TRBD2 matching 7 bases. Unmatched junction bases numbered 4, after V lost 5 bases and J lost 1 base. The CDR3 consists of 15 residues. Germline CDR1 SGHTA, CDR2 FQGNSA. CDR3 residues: CASSRERGNTGELFF. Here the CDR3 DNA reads TGTGCCAGCAGCCGGGAGCGGGGGAACACCGGGGAGCTGTTTTTT.

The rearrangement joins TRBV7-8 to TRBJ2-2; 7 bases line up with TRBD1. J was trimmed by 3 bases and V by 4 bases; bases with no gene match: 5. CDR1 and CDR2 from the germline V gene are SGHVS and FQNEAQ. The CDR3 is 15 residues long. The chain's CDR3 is CASSSGTDYTGELFF. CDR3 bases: TGTGCCAGCAGCTCTGGGACAGATTACACCGGGGAGCTGTTTTTT. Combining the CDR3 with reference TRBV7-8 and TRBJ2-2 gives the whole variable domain GAGVSQSPRYKVAKRGQDVALRCDPISGHVSLFWYQQALGQGPEFLTYFQNEAQLDKSGLPSDRFFAERPEGSVSTLKIQRTQQEDSAVYLCASSSGTDYTGELFFGEGSRLTVL.

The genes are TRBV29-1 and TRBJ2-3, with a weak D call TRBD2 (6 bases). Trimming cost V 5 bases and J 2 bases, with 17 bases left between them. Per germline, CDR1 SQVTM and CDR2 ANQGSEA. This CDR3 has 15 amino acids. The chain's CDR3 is CSVRKVWGVTDTQYF. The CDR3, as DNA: TGCAGCGTTAGAAAAGTCTGGGGGGTCACAGATACGCAGTATTTT.

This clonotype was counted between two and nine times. This CDR3 reads CASSFDRIVPAYEQYF. Here the CDR3 DNA reads TGTGCCAGCAGCTTTGACAGAATAGTCCCGGCCTACGAGCAGTACTTC. V gene TRBV7-9 combines with J gene TRBJ2-7, with D perhaps TRBD1 (5 bases). CDR1 is SEHNR, CDR2 FQNEAQ, per germline (reference sequence). This CDR3 is built from 16 residues. Between the trimmed V and J ends, which lost 3 bases and 2 bases, there was a span of 17 bases.